These 12 T cell receptor beta chains were all obtained from the same sample, sequenced in a study of blood T cell repertoires in COVID-19. This table comes from immunoSEQ multiplex PCR, and its TCRdb copy is limited to in-frame clones, with some not included. Of 400,000 to 500,000 clones listed, more than 75% were seen once; the top ten hold about 1.7%. The sample was PBMCs or T cells enriched from blood (not recorded which). All receptors come from a woman aged 35 to 49 who had recovered from COVID-19.

This sequence joins TRBV12-5 and TRBJ1-1; D not certain. The CDR3 sequence is 14 residues long. Germline V gene sequence: CDR1 LGHNT, CDR2 FRNRAP. Trimming pared 2 bases from V and 0 bases from J, leaving 7 bases between. The CDR3 coding sequence is TGTGCTAGTGGTTTGCGGCAGGTGAACACTGAAGCTTTCTTT. Encoded protein: CASGLRQVNTEAFF.

The chain's CDR3 is CASSPDGENQPQHF. In nucleotides, the CDR3 is TGCGCCAGCAGCCCCGATGGAGAAAATCAGCCCCAGCATTTT. The chain joins TRBV5-1 to TRBJ1-5, with no clear D. The CDR3 sequence is 14 residues long. Germline V gives CDR1 SGHRS, CDR2 YFSETQ. Trimming pared 4 bases from V and 4 bases from J, leaving 12 bases between.

The gene calls are TRBV10-3 and TRBJ1-2; no firm D call. Germline values: CDR1 ENHRY, CDR2 SYGVKD. The CDR3 covers 13 residues. Trimming took 11 bases from V and 7 from J, leaving 20 bases between them. The CDR3 DNA follows: TGTGCCTCAAACGGAGCCCTCGAGGTTGGCTACACCTTC. This sequence encodes CASNGALEVGYTF.

The chain couples TRBV5-1 to TRBJ1-4; D is perhaps TRBD1 (6 bases). CDR1 is SGHRS, CDR2 YFSETQ, per germline. This CDR3 comprises 15 residues. Trimming removed 0 bases from V and 5 bases from J, with 11 bases in between. The CDR3 loop reads CASSLGGRGNEKLFF. Here the CDR3 DNA reads TGCGCCAGCAGCTTGGGTGGCAGGGGCAATGAAAAACTGTTTTTT.

As DNA, the CDR3 is TGTGCCAGCAGCCCCGCCGGGGGGGGGCTAGAAGAGACCCAGTACTTC. This encodes CASSPAGGGLEETQYF. This chain connects TRBV5-4 to TRBJ2-5; 8 positions match TRBD2. Trimming cost V 4 bases and J 3 bases; bases outside gene matches: 11. Germline CDR1 and CDR2: SGHNT and YYREEE (reference sequence). CDR3 length: 16 amino acids.

The DNA of the CDR3 is TGTGCCAGCAGTTACCGTGGGCAGTACTACGAGCAGTACTTC. It codes for CASSYRGQYYEQYF. V is TRBV6-2 or TRBV6-3 and J is TRBJ2-7; D not certain. This CDR3 comprises 14 residues. Per germline, CDR1 MNHEY and CDR2 SVGEGT. Trimming left V 2 bases short and J 3 bases short, with 11 bases between.

The chain has TRBV2 and TRBJ2-1; 8 bases map to TRBD2. Germline-derived CDR1 and CDR2 are SNHLY and FYNNEI. After removal of 2 bases from V and 7 bases from J, the junction contained 13 bases not matched to a gene. The CDR3 is 17 amino acids. The CDR3 reads CASSETPPERERNEQFF. Here the CDR3 DNA reads TGTGCCAGCAGTGAAACCCCCCCCGAGCGGGAGAGGAATGAGCAGTTCTTC. The variable domain in full, completed from reference TRBV2 and TRBJ2-1, reads EPEVTQTPSHQVTQMGQEVILRCVPISNHLYFYWYRQILGQKVEFLVSFYNNEISEKSEIFDDQFSVERPDGSNFTLKIRSTKLEDSAMYFCASSETPPERERNEQFFGPGTRLTVL.

A few counts support this clone. This chain connects TRBV5-5 to TRBJ1-1; D remains unclear. V was trimmed by 5 bases and J by 0 bases, leaving 14 bases between them. CDR1 is SGHKS, CDR2 YYEKEE, per germline (reference sequence). CDR3 length equals 15 residues. CDR3 sequence reads: CASSQTRGLNTEAFF. The CDR3 DNA follows: TGTGCCAGCAGTCAAACCAGAGGTTTGAACACTGAAGCTTTCTTT.

The chain is built from TRBV5-5 and TRBJ2-7; 10 bases agree with TRBD2. CDR1 is SGHKS and CDR2 is YYEKEE in the germline V gene (reference sequence). V gave up 4 bases and J gave up 0 bases; unmatched junction bases: 10. The CDR3 loop spans 17 amino acids. The CDR3 region has the DNA TGTGCCAGCAGCCCGGTAAGGACTAGCGGTTCCTCCTACGAGCAGTACTTC. It specifies CASSPVRTSGSSYEQYF.

The gene calls are TRBV4-3 and TRBJ1-2; the match to TRBD1 covers 8 bases. This CDR3 has 16 residues. V shed 3 bases and J 4 bases; nucleotides not matched to a gene: 10. The germline V gene has CDR1 LGHNA and CDR2 YSLEER. The CDR3 DNA sequence: TGCGCCAGCAGCCAGGCCCCCCGGGACAGGTCCTATGGCTACACCTTC. Its translation is CASSQAPRDRSYGYTF.

The rearrangement uses TRBV29-1 and TRBJ2-7; 7 bases line up with TRBD1. The V segment lost 7 bases and the J segment 9 bases; nucleotides outside the gene matches: 9. The length of the CDR3 is 11 residues. CDR1 is SQVTM, CDR2 ANQGSEA, per germline. CDR3 loop: CSAADRARQYF. CDR3 nucleotides: TGCAGCGCCGCTGACAGGGCTCGGCAGTACTTC.

This clone was detected a few times. Written as DNA, the CDR3 is TGTGCCAGCTCACCTCAGGGGCCTGGAAACACCATATATTTT. Translation gives CASSPQGPGNTIYF. The chain uses TRBV18 and TRBJ1-3; TRBD1 is a possible D gene (6 bases). Germline V lookup: CDR1 KGHSH, CDR2 LQKENI. This CDR3 is built from 14 residues. The V end was cut by 3 bases, the J end by 2 bases, with 8 bases between.